Listed below are T cell receptor beta chains from one sample, sequenced in a study of early T cells in non-severe SARS-CoV-2 infection. MiXCR was run by TCRdb on the 5' RACE reads, yielding one entry per CDR3 protein. The profile covers about 60,000 distinct CDR3 sequences, with roughly 12% appearing a single time and about 5% taken by the ten largest. Sequencing used whole blood. Receptors originate from an adult who was a healthcare worker with PCR-confirmed SARS-CoV-2 infection or an uninfected control (not recorded which). CDR3s include the opening cysteine and the closing phenylalanine or tryptophan. The order of the fields is D gene, clone size, V gene, J gene, CDR3 DNA, CDR3 protein. D genes are given only for firm matches. Clone size is not always given. Where it is, it says once, few, many or a class for expanded clones.

>.|few|TRBV29-1|TRBJ1-6
TGCAGCGCGACGGACGGTGCTAATTCACCCCTCCACTTT
CSATDGANSPLHF
>.|.|TRBV21-1|TRBJ2-2
.
CASSRQMGRTPGSCFF
>.|.|TRBV27|TRBJ1-6
TGTGCCACTTCCCCCGGGACCCCGACTTCACCCCTCCACTTT
CATSPGTPTSPLHF
>.|many|TRBV7-2|TRBJ1-2
TGTGCCAGCAGTATGACAGCCAACTATGGCTACACCTTC
CASSMTANYGYTF
>.|.|TRBV6-5|TRBJ1-2
TGTGCCAGCAGTTACGGGACTTTGGGCGATGGCTACACCTTC
CASSYGTLGDGYTF
>.|few|TRBV11-2|TRBJ2-7
TGTGCCAGCAGCTTAGGTGGGACCGAGCAGTACTTC
CASSLGGTEQYF
>.|.|TRBV24-1|TRBJ2-1
TGTGCCACCAGTGATTTGGGGGCGGATGAGCAGTTCTTC
CATSDLGADEQFF
>.|.|TRBV20-1|TRBJ2-1
TGCAGTGCCCGTCCGGGACACCAACCCTACAATGAGCAATTCTTC
CSARPGHQPYNEQFF
>.|few|TRBV30|TRBJ1-1
TGTGCCTGGAGCGGTTCTTCAGGGTCGCGATACATGAACACTGAAGCTTTCTTT
CAWSGSSGSRYMNTEAFF
>.|.|TRBV12-3/TRBV12-4|TRBJ1-5
TGTGCCAGCAGTTTGTACTCATTAGGGTTTCAGCCCCAGCATTTT
CASSLYSLGFQPQHF
>TRBD2|few|TRBV7-2|TRBJ2-3
TGTGCCAGCAGCTTAGGCGGGGGGGCAATAGATACGCAGTATTTT
CASSLGGGAIDTQYF
>.|.|TRBV28|TRBJ1-6
TGTGCCAGCGGGTTAAGCTCCTATAATTCACCCCTCCACTTT
CASGLSSYNSPLHF
>TRBD2|.|TRBV11-2|TRBJ2-2
TGTGCCAGCAGCCGTCAAAGTAGCGGGACCAAGGCCGGGGAGCTGTTTTTT
CASSRQSSGTKAGELFF
>.|few|TRBV5-6|TRBJ1-2
TGTGCCAGCAGCTTCGGTTCGGATCCGCCTAGGAGTGGCTACACCTTC
CASSFGSDPPRSGYTF
>.|few|TRBV27|TRBJ2-1
TGTGCCAGCAGTCCGGGACCGACAACCTACAATGAGCAGTTCTTC
CASSPGPTTYNEQFF
>TRBD1|few|TRBV29-1|TRBJ2-6
TGCAGCGCAGGGACAGGGGGCTTCTCTGGGGCCAACGTCCTGACTTTC
CSAGTGGFSGANVLTF
>TRBD1|.|TRBV20-1|TRBJ1-4
TGCAGTGCTAGTCAGGGGGGAAATGAAAAACTGTTTTTT
CSASQGGNEKLFF
>.|.|TRBV7-2|TRBJ1-1
TGTGTTACGTACCAGTGGGCGTGGACGAACACTGAAGCTTTCTTT
CVTYQWAWTNTEAFF
>.|.|TRBV27|TRBJ1-2
TGTGCCAGCAGTGCGTCGCCCGGGCCAGCGATTTATGGCTACACCTTC
CASSASPGPAIYGYTF
>.|.|TRBV20-1|TRBJ2-1
TGCAGTGCTAGAGATCGCGGGCGGGGTGAGCAGTTCTTC
CSARDRGRGEQFF
>TRBD2|few|TRBV6-1|TRBJ2-7
TGTGCCAGCATGCGGGAGACCTACGAGCAGTACTTC
CASMRETYEQYF
>.|few|TRBV3-1|TRBJ2-4
TGTGCCAGCAGCCCTAACATCAAAAACATTCAGTACTTC
CASSPNIKNIQYF
>TRBD2|few|TRBV29-1|TRBJ2-1
TGCAGCGTTAGCGGGAGCCTGTATGAGCAGTTCTTC
CSVSGSLYEQFF
>.|many|TRBV11-2|TRBJ2-3
TGTGCCAGCAGCTTAGAACCCCGTACGCAGTATTTT
CASSLEPRTQYF
>.|.|TRBV11-2|TRBJ1-3
TGTGCCAGCAGCCCGACAGAGGACTCTGGAAACACCATATATTTT
CASSPTEDSGNTIYF
>.|.|TRBV6-2/TRBV6-3|TRBJ1-1
TGTGCCAGCAGTTCCTCCGGGACTGTGATTGCTTTCTTT
CASSSSGTVIAFF
>TRBD1|few|TRBV7-7|TRBJ2-3
TGTGCTAGCAGCCGAGGGACAGGGGGTTCAGCAGATACGCAGTATTTT
CASSRGTGGSADTQYF
>.|.|TRBV4-1|TRBJ1-3
TGTGCCAGCAGCCAGTCAGAAACCTCTGGAAACACCATATATTTT
CASSQSETSGNTIYF
>.|many|TRBV6-2/TRBV6-3|TRBJ1-1
TGTGCCAGCAGTTCCCTTTCAGGCAGGGTCGGTGAAGCTTTCTTT
CASSSLSGRVGEAFF
>TRBD1|.|TRBV25-1|TRBJ1-5
TGTGCCAGCAGCCCAGACAGGGGGTGGAATCAGCCCCAGCATTTT
CASSPDRGWNQPQHF
>.|.|TRBV30|TRBJ2-7
TGTGCCTGGAGTGGTAAGAGCGAGCAGTACTTC
CAWSGKSEQYF
>.|few|TRBV12-3/TRBV12-4|TRBJ2-7
TGTGCCAGCAGTCACCAATGGTCCTACGAGCAGTACTTC
CASSHQWSYEQYF
>.|many|TRBV11-2|TRBJ2-7
TGTGCCAGCAGCTTAGGCCCCGGGGGGCTATCCTACGAGCAGTACTTC
CASSLGPGGLSYEQYF
>.|many|TRBV6-1|TRBJ2-3
TGTGCCAGCAGTGGTCAGGGGTATGCAGATACGCAGTATTTT
CASSGQGYADTQYF
>.|few|TRBV18|TRBJ2-1
TGTGCCAGCTCACCCGAGACAGGTGCCTACAATGAGCAGTTCTTC
CASSPETGAYNEQFF
>TRBD2|few|TRBV11-3|TRBJ2-7
TGTGCCAGCAGCGCTCAACTAGCGAGTGAGCAGTACTTC
CASSAQLASEQYF
>.|many|TRBV20-1|TRBJ1-6
TGCAGTGCTCCCCTAGGGCCCCTCCTCCACTTT
CSAPLGPLLHF
>.|many|TRBV19|TRBJ1-5
TGTGCCAGTAGTACGCGGAGGTTCAATCAGCCCCAGCATTTT
CASSTRRFNQPQHF
>.|.|TRBV7-2|TRBJ2-5
TGTGCCAGCAATCAAGTCCGGGGGGAGACCCAGTACTTC
CASNQVRGETQYF
>.|many|TRBV12-3/TRBV12-4|TRBJ1-2
TGTGCCAGCAGTTCTAGTAATGACTATGGCTACACCTTC
CASSSSNDYGYTF
>TRBD1|few|TRBV27|TRBJ2-1
TGTGCCAGCAGTTTATGGGGACAGGGGGATCCCTACAATGAGCAGTTCTTC
CASSLWGQGDPYNEQFF